The rows below give T cell receptor beta chains drawn from one sample of a study of T cell repertoires in cytomegalovirus infection. TCRdb reanalysed the reads using MiXCR and keeps one entry per CDR3 protein. The sample lists fewer than 55,000 distinct CDR3 sequences, roughly 21% seen once, with around 77% in the top ten. Their antigens remain unidentified. The starting material was CD8+ T cells from cultured PBMCs, obtained from culture after CMV antigen stimulation. These TCRs come from a human donor in good health (CMV status not recorded). Some clones in this sample may be carry-over from other donors' samples. Each CDR3 is given with its conserved first and last residue. The order of the fields is J gene, D gene, V gene, clone size, CDR3 DNA, CDR3 protein. A D gene is named only where the DNA matches it firmly. Clone sizes are given selectively: once, few, many, or a class where the clone is expanded.

TRBJ1-1	NA	TRBV12-3/TRBV12-4	few	TGTGCCAGCAGTTTTCAGGGAATGAACACTGAAGCTTTCTTT	CASSFQGMNTEAFF
TRBJ1-4	NA	TRBV27	many	TGTGCCAGCAGTTCAAGTCTCTCAACTAATGAAAAACTGTTTTTT	CASSSSLSTNEKLFF
TRBJ2-5	TRBD1	TRBV20-1	NA	TGCAGTGCTAGTGTATGGCAGGGGGCGTCGGGAGAGACCCAGTACTTC	CSASVWQGASGETQYF
TRBJ1-6	TRBD1	TRBV18	NA	TGTGCCAGCTCACCACCGTGGCGGGACAGGGTCGTGAATTCACCCCTCCACTTT	CASSPPWRDRVVNSPLHF
TRBJ1-1	NA	TRBV2	few	TGTGCCAGCAGTGATTCTGCGAACACTGAAGCTTTCTTT	CASSDSANTEAFF
TRBJ1-2	TRBD1	TRBV12-3/TRBV12-4	few	TGTGCCAGCAGCCCTTCCGGACAGGCCTATGGCTACACCTTC	CASSPSGQAYGYTF
TRBJ2-3	NA	TRBV28	NA	TGTGCCAGCAGTTTATTTGGAGGAGGAGACCTAGGAGATACGCAGTATTTT	CASSLFGGGDLGDTQYF
TRBJ1-1	NA	TRBV27	few	TGTGCCAGCAGTCACACTTGGGACACTGAAGCTTTCTTT	CASSHTWDTEAFF
TRBJ1-3	NA	TRBV7-2	few	TGTGCCAGCAGCTTAGAGCCGGGAGACACCATATATTTT	CASSLEPGDTIYF
TRBJ2-3	NA	TRBV7-2	many	TGTGCCTACGACCGCGGGGGCGCAGATACGCAGTATTTT	CAYDRGGADTQYF
TRBJ2-7	NA	TRBV7-8	NA	TGTGCCAGCAGCTTAAATCTCGAGCAGTACTTC	CASSLNLEQYF
TRBJ1-2	NA	TRBV27	NA	TGTGACAGCAGCACCCGTGGGGAAGGAGACTATGGCTACACCTTC	CDSSTRGEGDYGYTF
TRBJ1-6	NA	TRBV6-5	few	TGTGCCAGCAGTTCGGGGGGGCGTTCACCCCTCCACTTT	CASSSGGRSPLHF
TRBJ2-3	TRBD2	TRBV7-2	many	TGTGCCAGCAGCGCCGGGACTAGCGGCAAAGCCGCAGATACGCAGTATTTT	CASSAGTSGKAADTQYF
TRBJ1-1	NA	TRBV27	few	TGTGCCAGCAGTTTGTACAGGGACATGAACACTGAAGCTTTCTTT	CASSLYRDMNTEAFF
TRBJ1-5	NA	TRBV4-1	NA	TGCGCCAGCAGCCTCGTCCGGGCTAATCAGCCCCAGCATTTT	CASSLVRANQPQHF
TRBJ2-7	TRBD1	TRBV7-2	NA	TGTGCCAGCAGCTCCCACACTGGGACAGAACTACACCTCTACGAGCAGTACTTC	CASSSHTGTELHLYEQYF
TRBJ2-1	TRBD2	TRBV5-1	NA	TGCGCCAGCAGCTCTGCTAGCGGGGGGGCCGTTCGCATTCAAAATGAGCAGTTCTTC	CASSSASGGAVRIQNEQFF
TRBJ2-1	NA	TRBV7-8	few	TGTGCCAGCAGCTTAGGGAAAGCGAATGAGCAGTTCTTC	CASSLGKANEQFF
TRBJ1-5	NA	TRBV27	once	TGTGCCAGCAGCACCGACCCGCTGGGAAATCAGCCCCAGCATTTT	CASSTDPLGNQPQHF
TRBJ1-4	NA	TRBV7-9	few	NA	CASSSSGRAEKLFF
TRBJ1-1	TRBD1	TRBV3-1	NA	TGTGCCAGCAGCCCACAGGGGCAGAACACTGAAGCTTTCTTT	CASSPQGQNTEAFF
TRBJ1-5	NA	TRBV27	few	TGTGCCAGCAGTTTATCGAGGGGGAGCAATCAGCCCCAGCATTTT	CASSLSRGSNQPQHF
TRBJ2-3	NA	TRBV4-2	few	TGTGCCAGCAGCCCTCCAGGGGATACGCAGTATTTT	CASSPPGDTQYF
TRBJ2-7	NA	TRBV7-2	NA	TGTGCCAGCAGCTTAGCACGGGCCAGGGGCTGGACTAGTGAGCAGTACTTC	CASSLARARGWTSEQYF
TRBJ2-5	NA	TRBV7-2	NA	TGTGCCAGCAGCATGGATGGGGGGACCCAGTACTTC	CASSMDGGTQYF
TRBJ2-1	NA	TRBV7-2	NA	TGTGCCAGCAGCTTGCGGAGCTCCTACAATGAGCAGTTCTTC	CASSLRSSYNEQFF
TRBJ1-5	NA	TRBV6-2/TRBV6-3	few	TGTGCCAGCAGTTCGTCGGGTCCCCACCAAAATTTT	CASSSSGPHQNF
TRBJ1-1	NA	TRBV4-1	few	TGCGCCAGCAGCCAAAGAGAAGCGGGGAACACTGAAGCTTTCTTT	CASSQREAGNTEAFF
TRBJ2-1	NA	TRBV7-9	few	TGTGCCAGCAGCTTAGCTAGTGATGAGCAGTTCTTC	CASSLASDEQFF
TRBJ2-1	TRBD2	TRBV7-2	few	TGTGCCAGCAGCTTCCTAGCGGGCGCACAATACAATGAGCAGTTCTTC	CASSFLAGAQYNEQFF
TRBJ2-7	NA	TRBV7-2	NA	TGTGCCAGCAGTTTCTTTATAGGGGGTTACGAGCAGTACTTC	CASSFFIGGYEQYF
TRBJ1-6	TRBD1	TRBV11-1	few	TGTGCCAGCAGCTTAGGCGGACAGGGGGCTTCTTCACCCCTCCACTTT	CASSLGGQGASSPLHF
TRBJ1-5	NA	TRBV7-8	NA	TGTGCCAGCAGCCGGACGGGTAATAGCAATCAGCCCCAGCATTTT	CASSRTGNSNQPQHF
TRBJ1-2	NA	TRBV4-1	few	TGCGCCAGCAGCCAGGGGGAGGGGCCGGGCTACACCTTC	CASSQGEGPGYTF
TRBJ1-1	NA	TRBV7-8	NA	TGTGCCAGCAGCCACGTAACTGAAGCTTTCTTT	CASSHVTEAFF
TRBJ2-1	TRBD2	TRBV7-2	NA	TGTGCCAGCAGCTTTTATAGCGGGGGGGTCAATGAGCAGTTCTTC	CASSFYSGGVNEQFF
TRBJ2-7	TRBD2	TRBV11-2	few	TGTGCCAGCAGCTCCAGGACTAGCGGGGGATACTCCTACGAGCAGTACTTC	CASSSRTSGGYSYEQYF
TRBJ2-4	TRBD2	TRBV27	NA	TGTGCCAGCAGTTTAGTGGCGGGGGACGCCAAAAACATTCAGTACTTC	CASSLVAGDAKNIQYF
TRBJ2-1	TRBD1	TRBV12-3/TRBV12-4	many	TGTGCCAGCAGTTTATCCGGGACAGTCTTTCTCGGGTCATACAATGAGCAGTTCTTC	CASSLSGTVFLGSYNEQFF
TRBJ2-7	TRBD2	TRBV7-8	NA	TGTGCCAGCAGCCCTAGCGGGGGGCTTGAATACGAGCAGTACTTC	CASSPSGGLEYEQYF
TRBJ1-3	NA	TRBV15	NA	TGTGCCACCAGCAGAGATGGGACGGGGGAGTTGCGCGGAAACACCATATATTTT	CATSRDGTGELRGNTIYF
TRBJ2-3	NA	TRBV6-2/TRBV6-3	few	TGTGCCAGCAGTTACGTCGCGTTGGTAACAGATACGCAGTATTTT	CASSYVALVTDTQYF
TRBJ1-1	NA	TRBV4-1	few	TGCGCCAGCAGCCAAGATTGGGGATCAGGGGATGAAGCTTTCTTT	CASSQDWGSGDEAFF
TRBJ2-7	TRBD2	TRBV6-5	NA	TGTGCCCGCAGTACTAGCGGGAGCTTCTACGAGCAGTACTTC	CARSTSGSFYEQYF
TRBJ1-1	NA	TRBV7-2	few	TGTGCCAGCAGCTTAGAACCGAACACTGAAGCTTTCTTT	CASSLEPNTEAFF
TRBJ1-1	NA	TRBV6-2/TRBV6-3	NA	TGTGCCAGCAGTTCATTGGCCTCGGGGAACACTGAAGCTTTCTTT	CASSSLASGNTEAFF
TRBJ2-5	TRBD2	TRBV7-9	NA	TGTGCCAGCACGGGGGGTAGCCAAGAGACCCAGTACTTC	CASTGGSQETQYF